The clone carrying this TCR beta chain was found a few times. An input of about 0.45 to 1 ug of RNA was subjected to reverse transcription using random hexamers. By means of immunoSEQ multiplex PCR, TCR beta CDR3 spanning 54 Vbeta and 13 Jbeta underwent amplification. TCRdb reanalysed the immunoSEQ multiplex PCR reads using MiXCR and keeps one entry per CDR3 protein. The data hold 160,000 or so distinct CDR3 sequences, with around 95% observed a single time. Peripheral blood CD8+ and CD4+ T cells were profiled by TCR beta sequencing. The patients serving as multiple sclerosis controls were treatment-naive. They had stable or active relapsing-remitting disease and fulfilled revised McDonald criteria. Negative isolation yielded the CD8+ and CD4+ T cells, while FACS enriched the TEMRA cells. The data derive from a study of CD8 T cells in Susac syndrome. The CDR3 extends over 10 amino acids. The germline V gene has CDR1 GTSNPN and CDR2 SVGIG (reference sequence). V lost 7 bases, J lost 5 bases, and 5 bases lay in between.

This TCR derives from a human donor with multiple sclerosis. The chain is built from TRBV30 and TRBJ2-2; D is unresolved. Sequencing was done on a sample of CD8+ T cells from PBMCs. The CDR3 loop reads CALDTGELFF. The CDR3 bases are TGTGCCTTGGATACCGGGGAGCTGTTTTTT. Full variable domain (rest looked up from reference TRBV30 and TRBJ2-2): SQTIHQWPATLVQPVGSPLSLECTVEGTSNPNLYWYRQAAGRGLQLLFYSVGIGQISSEVPQNLSASRPQDRQFILSSKKLLLSDSGFYLCALDTGELFFGEGSRLTVL.